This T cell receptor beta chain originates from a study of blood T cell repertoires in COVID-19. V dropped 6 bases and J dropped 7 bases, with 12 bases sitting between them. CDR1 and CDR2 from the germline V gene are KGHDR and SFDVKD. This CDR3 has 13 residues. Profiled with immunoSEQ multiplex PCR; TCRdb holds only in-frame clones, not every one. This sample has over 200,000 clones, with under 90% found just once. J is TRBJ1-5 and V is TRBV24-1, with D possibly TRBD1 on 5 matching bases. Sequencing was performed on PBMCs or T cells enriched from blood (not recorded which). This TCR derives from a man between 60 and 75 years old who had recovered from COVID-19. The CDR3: CATSSNRGQPQHF. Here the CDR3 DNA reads TGTGCCACCAGTTCGAATAGGGGACAGCCCCAGCATTTT.